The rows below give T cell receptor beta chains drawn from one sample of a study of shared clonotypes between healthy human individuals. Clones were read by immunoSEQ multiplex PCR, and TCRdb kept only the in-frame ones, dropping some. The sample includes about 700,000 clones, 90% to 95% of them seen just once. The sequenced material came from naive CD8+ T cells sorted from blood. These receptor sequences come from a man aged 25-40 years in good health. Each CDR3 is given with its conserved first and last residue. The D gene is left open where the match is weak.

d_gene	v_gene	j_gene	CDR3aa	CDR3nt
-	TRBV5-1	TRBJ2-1	CASSFGGNEQFF	TGCGCCAGCAGCTTTGGTGGGAATGAGCAGTTCTTC
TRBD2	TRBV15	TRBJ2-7	CATSAGGLAVSEQYF	TGTGCCACCAGCGCTGGCGGGCTAGCGGTTAGCGAGCAGTACTTC
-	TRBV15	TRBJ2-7	CATSDTGAREQYF	TGTGCCACCAGCGACACGGGGGCTCGGGAGCAGTACTTC
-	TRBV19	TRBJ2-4	CASTEGKGAKNIQYF	TGTGCCAGTACAGAGGGGAAGGGGGCCAAAAACATTCAGTACTTC
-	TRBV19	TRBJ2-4	CASSSGAPLTKNIQYF	TGTGCCAGTAGTAGTGGGGCTCCCCTAACCAAAAACATTCAGTACTTC
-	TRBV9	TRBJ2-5	CASSVNGIGLETQYF	TGTGCCAGCAGCGTAAATGGTATCGGGTTAGAGACCCAGTACTTC
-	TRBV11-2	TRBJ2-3	CASSFLGGDMDTQYF	TGTGCCAGCAGCTTTTTGGGGGGGGACATGGATACGCAGTATTTT
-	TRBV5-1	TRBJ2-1	CASSLVRGNDRGAEGFSSYNEQFF	TGCGCCAGCAGCTTGGTGAGGGGTAACGATCGAGGGGCGGAAGGATTCAGCTCCTACAATGAGCAGTTCTTC
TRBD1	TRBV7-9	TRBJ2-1	CASSLVVGQENNEQFF	TGTGCCAGCAGCTTAGTGGTTGGACAGGAGAACAATGAGCAGTTCTTC
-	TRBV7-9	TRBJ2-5	CASSLAVMRETQYF	TGTGCCAGCAGCTTAGCGGTAATGCGGGAGACCCAGTACTTC
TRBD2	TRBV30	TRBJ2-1	CAWSVLAGNEQFF	TGTGCCTGGAGTGTACTAGCGGGTAATGAGCAGTTCTTC